One and the same sample provided the 15 T cell receptor beta chains below, sequenced in a study of shared clonotypes between healthy human individuals (dated by TCRdb to the early 2020s). Library preparation used the immunoSEQ multiplex PCR assay. TCRdb obtained this table from immuneACCESS and retained in-frame rearrangements with V and J assigned. These tables miss some clones; where compared with another copy, unresolved V genes account for less than half of the shortfall, and the remainder is unexplained. Within this sample are around 1.1 million clones, with around three quarters of them counted one time only. The ten biggest clones cover over 0.8% of the sample. What was sequenced was memory CD4+ T cells from PBMCs. This specimen's cell subset or site label, interpreted: CD45RA-negative fraction. All receptors derive from a man aged 18 to 29 in good health. Some clones in this sample may be carry-over from other donors' samples.

The chain uses TRBV28 and TRBJ2-7; a weak D match, TRBD1 (5 bases). The germline V gene encodes CDR1 MDHEN and CDR2 SYDVKM. The CDR3 length is 14 residues. Trimming shortened V by 5 bases and J by 0 bases, and 11 bases separated the two germline ends. CDR3 protein: CASSDSTVSYEQYF. CDR3 sequence (DNA): TGTGCCAGCAGTGATTCGACAGTCTCCTACGAGCAGTACTTC.

V is TRBV9 and J is TRBJ2-1; 12 bases agree with TRBD2. The CDR3 covers 15 residues. Trimming cost V 3 bases and J 6 bases; bases outside gene matches: 4. Germline CDR1 and CDR2: SGDLS and YYNGEE. The CDR3 DNA sequence: TGTGCCAGCAGCGGCGGACTAGCGGGAACCAATGAGCAGTTCTTC. Its protein product is CASSGGLAGTNEQFF.

V and J are TRBV7-2 and TRBJ2-7, with D possibly being TRBD1 (6 bases). Trimming shortened V by 1 base and J by 9 bases, and 10 bases separated the two germline ends. The germline CDR1 and CDR2 sequences are SGHTA and FQGNSA. The CDR3 is 12 amino acids. In DNA, the CDR3 is TGTGCCAGCAGCTTAGAACAGGGTGGGCAGTACTTC. This sequence encodes CASSLEQGGQYF.

The J gene is TRBJ1-2, the V gene TRBV28, with a tentative D call TRBD1 (5 bases). The CDR3 totals 12 residues. The V gene lost 6 bases and the J gene lost 8 bases, with 13 bases spanning the gap. In germline, CDR1 is MDHEN, CDR2 SYDVKM. The CDR3 DNA reads as TGTGCCAGCAGCATCCAGGACATCGGCTACACCTTC. Amino acids: CASSIQDIGYTF.

CDR3: CASSHRWGATGNTIYF. The CDR3 bases are TGCGCCAGCAGCCACAGATGGGGGGCGACGGGAAACACCATATATTTT. The chain links TRBV4-1 to TRBJ1-3, with a possible D match to TRBD1 (6 bases). Deletions cut 3 bases from V and 4 bases from J, with 16 bases between. The germline CDR1 and CDR2 sequences are MGHRA and YSYEKL. The CDR3 spans 16 residues.

In DNA form, the CDR3 reads TGTGCCAGCAGTCCACCCGGGGGGAATGAGCAGTTCTTC. Translating gives CASSPPGGNEQFF. This chain links TRBV27 with TRBJ2-1; 7 bases fit TRBD2. This CDR3 is 13 amino acids long. Unmatched junction bases numbered 5, after V lost 5 bases and J lost 7 bases. Germline V lookup: CDR1 MNHEY, CDR2 SMNVEV (reference sequence).

This clone was recorded a few times. The chain links TRBV29-1 to TRBJ1-2; 10 nucleotides line up with TRBD1. Per germline, CDR1 SQVTM and CDR2 ANQGSEA. The CDR3 sequence is 12 residues long. After removal of 6 bases from V and 5 bases from J, the junction contained 3 bases not matched to a gene. The CDR3 coding sequence is TGCAGCGTCAGGACAGGGGGATATGGCTACACCTTC. This encodes CSVRTGGYGYTF.

This clone occurred once. CDR3 nucleotide sequence: TGCAGTGTGGACAGTGGCTACACCTTC. Amino acid sequence: CSVDSGYTF. The chain couples TRBV20-1 to TRBJ1-2; tentatively, D is TRBD1 (6 bases). The V end lost 7 bases, the J end lost 7 bases, and 7 bases lay between the germline ends. The length of the CDR3 is 9 residues. Germline V CDR1 and CDR2: DFQATT, SNEGSKA (reference sequence).

The sample holds a few counts of this clone. The chain recombines TRBV11-2 with TRBJ2-7; tentative D call: TRBD2 (7 bases). CDR3 size: 14 residues. The V end lost 5 bases, the J end lost 11 bases, and 22 bases lay between the germline ends. The V gene's germline CDR1 is SGHAT and CDR2 FQNNGV. CDR3 in amino acids: CASSINGGGGVKYF. CDR3 bases: TGTGCCAGCAGCATTAATGGGGGCGGGGGAGTTAAGTACTTC.

This clone was seen a few times. The J gene is TRBJ2-3, the V gene TRBV7-2, with D hard to call. Germline-derived CDR1 and CDR2 are SGHTA and FQGNSA. The CDR3 consists of 15 residues. With 5 bases removed from V and 3 bases from J, the gap between germline ends came to 15 bases. The CDR3 sequence is CASSPTKTPTDTQYF. The CDR3 bases are TGTGCCAGCAGCCCCACCAAAACCCCAACAGATACGCAGTATTTT.

The chain is built from TRBV6-4 and TRBJ2-1; TRBD2 agrees at 7 bases. Germline values: CDR1 MRHNA, CDR2 SNTAGT. CDR3 size: 17 residues. J gave up 9 bases and V 2 bases, and 16 bases lay outside the gene matches. The chain's CDR3 is CASSDGISSTSHGEQFF. The CDR3 coding sequence is TGTGCCAGCAGTGACGGGATCTCTTCGACTAGCCATGGTGAGCAGTTCTTC.

Comment on this clone: This specimen includes other DNA sequences encoding the same CDR3. V gene TRBV5-1 combines with J gene TRBJ1-1, with a tentative D call TRBD1 (5 bases). Germline values: CDR1 SGHRS, CDR2 YFSETQ. V dropped 2 bases and J dropped 5 bases, with 10 bases sitting between them. The CDR3 contains 13 residues. CDR3 loop: CASSFSGGTEAFF. As DNA, the CDR3 is TGCGCCAGCAGCTTTAGCGGGGGGACTGAAGCTTTCTTT.

This rearrangement joins TRBV7-2 to TRBJ1-1; 10 nucleotides line up with TRBD1. CDR1 SGHTA and CDR2 FQGNSA come from the germline V gene. The CDR3 extends over 13 amino acids. V shed 7 bases and J 7 bases; nucleotides not matched to a gene: 6. CDR3 sequence (DNA): TGTGCCAGCACTTGGGACAGGGGTCGTGAAGCTTTCTTT. This codes for CASTWDRGREAFF.

The rearrangement joins TRBV18 to TRBJ2-7; no reliable D call. V was clipped by 5 bases and J by 5 bases, with 13 bases between them. Per the germline V gene, CDR1 is KGHSH and CDR2 is LQKENI. The CDR3 is made up of 13 amino acids. The chain's CDR3 is CASSSPSLDEQYF. The DNA for the CDR3 is TGTGCCAGCTCATCTCCCTCACTGGACGAGCAGTACTTC.

V and J are TRBV28 and TRBJ2-3; 10 bases agree with TRBD1. V lost 7 bases, J lost 5 bases, and 12 bases stayed unmatched. Germline V gives CDR1 MDHEN, CDR2 SYDVKM. The CDR3 extends over 16 amino acids. The CDR3 reads CASTTRRDRGRDTQYF. In nucleotides, the CDR3 is TGTGCCAGCACCACCCGGCGGGACAGGGGTAGAGATACGCAGTATTTT.